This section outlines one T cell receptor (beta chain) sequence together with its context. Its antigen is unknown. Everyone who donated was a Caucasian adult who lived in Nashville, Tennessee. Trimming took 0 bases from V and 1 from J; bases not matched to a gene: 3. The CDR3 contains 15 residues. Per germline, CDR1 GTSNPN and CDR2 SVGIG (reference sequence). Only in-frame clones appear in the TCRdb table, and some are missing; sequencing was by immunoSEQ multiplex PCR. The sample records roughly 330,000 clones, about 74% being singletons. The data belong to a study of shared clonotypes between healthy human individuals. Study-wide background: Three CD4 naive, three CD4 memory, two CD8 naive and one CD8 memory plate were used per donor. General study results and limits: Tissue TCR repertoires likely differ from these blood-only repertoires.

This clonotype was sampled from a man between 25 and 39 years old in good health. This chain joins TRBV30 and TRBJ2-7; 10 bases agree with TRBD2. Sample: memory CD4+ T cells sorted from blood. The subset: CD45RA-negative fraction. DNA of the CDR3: TGTGCCTGGAGTGTACTAGCGGGAAGGTCCTACGAGCAGTACTTC. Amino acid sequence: CAWSVLAGRSYEQYF.